Listed below are T cell receptor beta chains from one sample, sequenced in a study of blood T cell repertoires in COVID-19. TCRdb's table, derived via immunoSEQ multiplex PCR, lists solely in-frame clones and lacks some. The table records about 52,000 clones, approximately 83% of them present only once. Sequenced: peripheral blood. Receptors were obtained from a man older than 75 with COVID-19, enrolled during active disease. Each CDR3 is given with its conserved first and last residue. D genes are given only for firm matches.

TRBJ1-1 . 13 TRBV18 CASSPSRGTEAFF
TRBJ2-2 TRBD2 17 TRBV5-1 CASSLAGGGPNTGELFF
TRBJ2-2 . 16 TRBV15 CATSRERAGNTGELFF
TRBJ1-2 TRBD1 15 TRBV29-1 CSVEDQNRGNYGYTF
TRBJ1-2 TRBD1 15 TRBV9 CASSVGQGQGGGYTF
TRBJ2-2 TRBD2 14 TRBV25-1 CATRGEGFIGELFF
TRBJ1-2 . 19 TRBV9 CASSGGTGIATKPVYGYTF
TRBJ2-5 . 15 TRBV19 CASSIGISFQETQYF
TRBJ1-1 TRBD1 15 TRBV5-1 CASSPDRGANTEAFF
TRBJ1-2 . 15 TRBV4-3 CASSQDKGRYMGYTF
TRBJ1-1 . 16 TRBV5-1 CASSPYYQGLGTEAFF
TRBJ2-3 TRBD2 16 TRBV15 CATSRGQRGSTDTQYF
TRBJ1-1 . 11 TRBV2 CATAGLGEAFF
TRBJ1-6 . 14 TRBV7-9 CASSDGRGNSPLHF
TRBJ1-6 . 14 TRBV15 CATSLGPNNSPLHF
TRBJ1-1 . 13 TRBV5-8 CASSPTGTTEAFF
TRBJ1-1 . 15 TRBV11-2 CASSLLRRLGTEAFF
TRBJ2-1 . 17 TRBV7-9 CASSLGQGETSLDEQFF
TRBJ2-3 TRBD2 15 TRBV19 CASRKTSTSTDTQYF
TRBJ1-5 . 15 TRBV6-1 CASSEARPHNQPQHF
TRBJ2-2 . 15 TRBV24-1 CATSEPGSRTGELFF
TRBJ2-3 . 13 TRBV10-2 CASNEGGQGRQYF
TRBJ2-1 . 11 TRBV6-5 CASSWSEEQFF
TRBJ1-2 . 11 TRBV29-1 CSVEDNRGNTF
TRBJ1-2 . 14 TRBV5-1 CASSEASRNYGYTF
TRBJ2-3 TRBD1 13 TRBV19 CASIGTGTDTQYF
TRBJ2-5 . 15 TRBV7-2 CASSLGASGWETQYF
TRBJ2-5 . 12 TRBV5-1 CASSFQEETQYF
TRBJ2-3 . 11 TRBV18 CASRSTDTQYF
TRBJ2-2 . 12 TRBV9 CASSFRTGELFF
TRBJ2-7 . 14 TRBV4-3 CASSQESGSGEQYF
TRBJ2-6 TRBD1 20 TRBV15 CATSRQPPGTGAFGANVLTF
TRBJ2-1 TRBD2 15 TRBV5-1 CASSLAGGGHDEQFF
TRBJ1-1 . 15 TRBV27 CASSPPGNLNTEAFF
TRBJ1-3 . 15 TRBV11-2 CASSLGGVAGNTIYF
TRBJ2-3 . 11 TRBV20-1 CSARPSPTQYF
TRBJ1-2 . 13 TRBV5-1 CASSEGANYGYTF
TRBJ1-2 . 11 TRBV20-1 CSARGGSGYTF
TRBJ2-5 TRBD2 16 TRBV6-2/TRBV6-3 CASSPGTSGGGETQYF
TRBJ1-2 . 15 TRBV5-5 CASSPDAGSGNGYTF
TRBJ2-2 . 16 TRBV19 CASSPQGGSNTGELFF
TRBJ2-2 . 16 TRBV27 CASSFLTRMNTGELFF
TRBJ1-1 . 13 TRBV30 CACRPGLNTEAFF
TRBJ1-2 TRBD1 13 TRBV5-1 CASSTGQGYGYTF
TRBJ2-2 TRBD2 17 TRBV27 CASSSLSGRPSTGELFF
TRBJ2-2 TRBD1 17 TRBV7-3 CASSLRGQGAGNGELFF
TRBJ2-3 . 12 TRBV27 CASSSQGGAQYF
TRBJ2-1 . 12 TRBV4-2 CASSQDRDEQFF
TRBJ2-3 TRBD2 16 TRBV24-1 CATSEPTSGVGDTQYF
TRBJ1-2 . 16 TRBV10-3 CAISGLSAIIGNGYTF
TRBJ1-2 . 16 TRBV3-1/TRBV3-2 CASSQDPYRTGRGYTF
TRBJ1-5 . 19 TRBV4-3 CASSQDLLSPQGGNQPQHF
TRBJ1-3 . 17 TRBV5-8 CASSRSGATFSGNTIYF
TRBJ2-3 . 13 TRBV12-5 CASGPGNTDTQYF
TRBJ1-5 . 15 TRBV19 CASEDRPYSNQPQHF
TRBJ1-2 TRBD1 13 TRBV6-2/TRBV6-3 CASSYTTGYGYTF
TRBJ2-2 TRBD1 13 TRBV6-5 CASSWGQTGELFF